The T cell receptor beta chain under discussion was sequenced for a study of T-cell reconstitution after alpha-beta-depleted transplantation in children. Study results and limitations: The study reportedly traced alpha-beta T cells about two months after transplant to several hundred expanded graft clones. Among T cells one year after transplant, newly produced cells accounted for most counts and diversity. TCRbeta diversity was high at day 60 in some patients (a result of surviving recipient T cells and thymic progenitors).

Preparation of the TCRbeta library involved a method that used unique molecular identifiers. MiXCR, run by TCRdb on the PCR reads, gives a single entry per CDR3 protein. The table lists hundreds of thousands of distinct CDR3 sequences, over 10% of them singletons. This CDR3 has 15 amino acids. J was trimmed by 6 bases and V by 5 bases; bases with no gene match: 11. Germline V CDR1 and CDR2: SGHVS, FNYEAQ. This clonotype was recorded a few times. Its antigen is not identified. This receptor was taken from a male patient aged 10 to 17 who had a stem cell transplant for acute myeloid leukemia, so the T cells may come from the graft donor. The sequencing here drew on PBMCs, mostly from graft donor cells, taken 360 days after TCRalphabeta/CD19-depleted stem cell transplant. The V call is TRBV7-6, the J call TRBJ2-7; TRBD1 agrees at 9 bases. As DNA, the CDR3 is TGTGCCAGCAGCCTTCAAACCGGGACAGGGATCGAGCAGTACTTC. As protein: CASSLQTGTGIEQYF.